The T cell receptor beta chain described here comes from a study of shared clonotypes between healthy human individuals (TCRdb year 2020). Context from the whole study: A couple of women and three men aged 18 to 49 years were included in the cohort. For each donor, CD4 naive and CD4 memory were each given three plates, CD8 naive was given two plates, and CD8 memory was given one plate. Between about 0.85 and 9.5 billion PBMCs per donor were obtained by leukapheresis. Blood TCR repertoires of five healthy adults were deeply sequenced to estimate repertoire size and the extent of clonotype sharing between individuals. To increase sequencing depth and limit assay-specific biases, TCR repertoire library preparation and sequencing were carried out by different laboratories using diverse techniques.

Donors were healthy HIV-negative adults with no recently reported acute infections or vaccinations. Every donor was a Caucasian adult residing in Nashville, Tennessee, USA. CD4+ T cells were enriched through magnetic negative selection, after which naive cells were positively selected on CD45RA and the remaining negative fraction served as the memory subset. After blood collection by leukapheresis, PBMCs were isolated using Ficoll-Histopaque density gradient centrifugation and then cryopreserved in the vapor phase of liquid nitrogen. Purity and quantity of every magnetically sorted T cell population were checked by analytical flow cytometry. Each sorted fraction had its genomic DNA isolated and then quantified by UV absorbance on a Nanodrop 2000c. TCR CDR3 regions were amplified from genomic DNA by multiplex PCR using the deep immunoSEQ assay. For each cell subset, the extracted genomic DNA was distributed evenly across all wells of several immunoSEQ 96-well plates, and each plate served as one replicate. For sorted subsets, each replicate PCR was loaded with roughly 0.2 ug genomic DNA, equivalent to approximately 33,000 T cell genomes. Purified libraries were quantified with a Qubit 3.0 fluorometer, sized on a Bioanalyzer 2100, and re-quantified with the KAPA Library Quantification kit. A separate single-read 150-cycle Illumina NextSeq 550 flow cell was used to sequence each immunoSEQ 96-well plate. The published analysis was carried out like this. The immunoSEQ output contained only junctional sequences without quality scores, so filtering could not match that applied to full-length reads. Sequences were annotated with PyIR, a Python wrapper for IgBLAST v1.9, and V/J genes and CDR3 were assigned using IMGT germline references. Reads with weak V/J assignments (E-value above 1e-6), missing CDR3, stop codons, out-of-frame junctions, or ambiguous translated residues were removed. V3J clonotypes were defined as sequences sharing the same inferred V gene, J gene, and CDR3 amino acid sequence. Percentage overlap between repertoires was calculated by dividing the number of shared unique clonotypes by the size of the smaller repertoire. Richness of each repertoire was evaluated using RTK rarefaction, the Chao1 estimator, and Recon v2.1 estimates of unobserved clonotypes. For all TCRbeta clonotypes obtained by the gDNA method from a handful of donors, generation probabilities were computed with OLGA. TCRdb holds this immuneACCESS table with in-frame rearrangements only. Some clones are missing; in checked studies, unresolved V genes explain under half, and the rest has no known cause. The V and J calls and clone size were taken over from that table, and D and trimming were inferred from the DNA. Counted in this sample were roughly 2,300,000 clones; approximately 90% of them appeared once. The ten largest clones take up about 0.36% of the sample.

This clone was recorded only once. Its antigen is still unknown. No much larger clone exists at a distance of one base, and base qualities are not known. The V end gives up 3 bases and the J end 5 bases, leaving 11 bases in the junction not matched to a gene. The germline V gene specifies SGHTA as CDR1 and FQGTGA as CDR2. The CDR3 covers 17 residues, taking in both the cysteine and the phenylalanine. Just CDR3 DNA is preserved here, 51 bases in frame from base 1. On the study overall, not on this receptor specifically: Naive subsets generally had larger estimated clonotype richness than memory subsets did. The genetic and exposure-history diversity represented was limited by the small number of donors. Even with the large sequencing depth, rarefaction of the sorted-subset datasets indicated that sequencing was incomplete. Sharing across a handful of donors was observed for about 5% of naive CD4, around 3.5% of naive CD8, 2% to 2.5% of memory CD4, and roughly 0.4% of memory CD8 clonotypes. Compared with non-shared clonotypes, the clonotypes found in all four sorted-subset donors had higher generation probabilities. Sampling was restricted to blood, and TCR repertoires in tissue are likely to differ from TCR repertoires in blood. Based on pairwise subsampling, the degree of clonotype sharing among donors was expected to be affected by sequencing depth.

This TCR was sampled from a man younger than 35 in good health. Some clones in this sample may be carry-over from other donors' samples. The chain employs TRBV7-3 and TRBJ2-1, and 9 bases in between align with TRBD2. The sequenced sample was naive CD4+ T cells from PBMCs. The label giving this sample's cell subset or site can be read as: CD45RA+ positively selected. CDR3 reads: CASSFSPGASGNNEQFF. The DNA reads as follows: TGTGCCAGCAGCTTCTCCCCGGGAGCTAGCGGGAACAATGAGCAGTTCTTC. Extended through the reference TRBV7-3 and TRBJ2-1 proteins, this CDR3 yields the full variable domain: GAGVSQTPSNKVTEKGKYVELRCDPISGHTALYWYRQSLGQGPEFLIYFQGTGAADDSGLPNDRFFAVRPEGSVSTLKIQRTERGDSAVYLCASSFSPGASGNNEQFFGPGTRLTVL.